The 20 T cell receptor beta chains below all came from one sample that was sequenced in a study of neoadjuvant anti-PD-1 for oral cavity cancer. Only in-frame clones appear in the TCRdb table, and some are missing; sequencing was by immunoSEQ multiplex PCR. The sample includes nearly 7,000 clones, 55% to 75% of them seen just once. This material consisted of PBMCs, taken before nivolumab (anti-PD-1) treatment. The receptors here all came from a person between 40 and 79 years old with oral cavity squamous cell carcinoma.

The chain has TRBV10-2 and TRBJ2-1, with TRBD1 matching over 10 bases. The CDR3 contains 15 residues. V lost 6 bases to trimming and J lost 4 bases; unmatched junction nucleotides: 6. Germline loops: CDR1 WSHSY, CDR2 SAAADI. DNA for the CDR3: TGCGCCAGCAGCGTAGGGACAGGGGTGTACAATGAGCAGTTCTTC. Translating gives CASSVGTGVYNEQFF.

The chain uses TRBV5-6 and TRBJ2-5; D is unclear. The CDR3 has 14 amino acids. V was pared by 0 bases and J by 2 bases, with 8 bases between. Germline assignment: CDR1 SGHDT and CDR2 YYEEEE. The CDR3 DNA sequence: TGTGCCAGCAGCTTGGAAGGGTTACAAGAGACCCAGTACTTC. This sequence encodes CASSLEGLQETQYF. Full variable domain (remainder filled in from reference TRBV5-6 and TRBJ2-5): DAGVTQSPTHLIKTRGQQVTLRCSPKSGHDTVSWYQQALGQGPQFIFQYYEEEERQRGNFPDRFSGHQFPNYSSELNVNALLLGDSALYLCASSLEGLQETQYFGPGTRLLVL.

This clone was seen a single time. The chain has TRBV6-5 and TRBJ1-4, with 7 bases identical to TRBD1. Germline CDR1 MNHEY, CDR2 SVGAGI. V was clipped by 2 bases and J by 0 bases; unmatched bases: 0. The CDR3 is made up of 15 amino acids. CDR3 nucleotide sequence: TGTGCCAGCAGTTACGGACAGGCAACTAATGAAAAACTGTTTTTT. Its translation is CASSYGQATNEKLFF.

The chain carries TRBV7-2 and TRBJ2-3, with 11 bases that match TRBD2. CDR1 is SGHTA, CDR2 FQGNSA, per germline. The CDR3 runs to 16 residues. Losses at the gene ends were 5 bases for V and 2 bases for J; bases not matched to a gene: 6. CDR3 sequence (DNA): TGTGCCAGCAGCGGCCCTAGCGGGGGGTTCACAGATACGCAGTATTTT. Residues: CASSGPSGGFTDTQYF.

This chain links TRBV5-4 with TRBJ2-2, with 14 bases aligning to TRBD2. J lost 6 bases, V lost 4 bases, and 8 bases had no gene match. The CDR3 covers 17 residues. Germline V gene lookup returns CDR1 SGHNT and CDR2 YYREEE (reference sequence). The DNA of the CDR3 is TGTGCCAGCAGCCTCGGGACTAGCGGGGGCAGTTCCGGGGAGCTGTTTTTT. Translated: CASSLGTSGGSSGELFF.

The chain uses TRBV9 and TRBJ2-5; the D is unclear. The CDR3 totals 15 residues. CDR1 and CDR2 (germline): SGDLS, YYNGEE. Trimming removed 0 bases at V and 5 bases at J, with 14 bases between. In DNA, the CDR3 is TGTGCCAGCAGCGTAGAGGCCAGCAGGTTGGAGACCCAGTACTTC. This sequence encodes CASSVEASRLETQYF.

The V and J genes are TRBV11-3 and TRBJ2-1; 8 positions match TRBD2. Trimming took 5 bases from V and 5 from J; bases not matched to a gene: 17. The germline V gene has CDR1 SGHNT and CDR2 YENEEA. This CDR3 has 18 residues. The CDR3 coding sequence is TGTGCCAGCAGCCCCCTGAGCGGGGGCCCCTTAGGGAACAATGAGCAGTTCTTC. Translated: CASSPLSGGPLGNNEQFF.

The chain uses TRBV28 and TRBJ2-3; D call uncertain. The V gene's germline CDR1 is MDHEN and CDR2 SYDVKM. The CDR3 length is 14 residues. Trimming removed 6 bases at V and 9 bases at J, with 19 bases between. CDR3 DNA sequence: TGTGCCAGCAGAACATCTTTAGGGTTAGACACGCAGTATTTT. It is translated as CASRTSLGLDTQYF.

As for this clone: The CDR3 does not end in the conserved phenylalanine or tryptophan, so this is likely a read error. This chain connects TRBV7-3 to TRBJ2-2, with 10 bases lining up with TRBD2. This CDR3 spans 15 amino acids. V lost 3 bases to trimming and J lost 3 bases; unmatched junction nucleotides: 1. Germline V gene lookup returns CDR1 SGHTA and CDR2 FQGTGA. The CDR3 DNA reads TGTGCCAGCAGCTTGACTAGCGGGCACACCGGGGAGCTGTTTCTT. Protein sequence: CASSLTSGHTGELFL.

The rearrangement joins TRBV5-1 to TRBJ2-1; 9 nucleotides line up with TRBD1. This CDR3 is built from 15 residues. Trimming took 0 bases from V and 9 from J; bases not matched to a gene: 7. Germline V gives CDR1 SGHRS, CDR2 YFSETQ. The CDR3 DNA sequence: TGCGCCAGCAGCTTGGCGGTACAGGGGGCCGGTGAGCAGTTCTTC. Protein: CASSLAVQGAGEQFF.

The table lists this clone with a count of one. This sequence joins TRBV9 and TRBJ1-6; TRBD1 might be the D (5 bases). This CDR3 is built from 15 residues. The germline V gene encodes CDR1 SGDLS and CDR2 YYNGEE. V lost 0 bases, J lost 6 bases, and 10 bases lay in between. CDR3: CASSVAPGTNSPLHF. CDR3 coding DNA: TGTGCCAGCAGCGTAGCCCCAGGGACTAATTCACCCCTCCACTTT.

The chain links TRBV4-3 to TRBJ2-6; 12 positions agree with TRBD1. Germline CDR1 is LGHNA and CDR2 is YSLEER. The CDR3 sequence is 18 residues long. The V gene end was trimmed by 4 bases and the J gene end by 2 bases; junction bases not matched to a gene: 6. The CDR3: CASSPGQGAPPGANVLTF. Written as DNA, the CDR3 is TGCGCCAGCAGCCCGGGACAGGGGGCGCCGCCTGGGGCCAACGTCCTGACTTTC.

V usage is TRBV15 and J usage is TRBJ1-5; TRBD1 aligns across 7 bases. V trimming: 5 bases; J trimming: 6 bases; junction bases outside the gene matches: 10. CDR3 length: 15 residues. In germline, CDR1 is LNHNV, CDR2 YYDKDF (reference sequence). This CDR3 reads CATSPPGTGVQPQHF. The CDR3 DNA sequence: TGTGCCACCAGCCCTCCCGGAACAGGGGTTCAGCCCCAGCATTTT.

This chain links TRBV13 with TRBJ1-2, with 9 bases fitting TRBD1. V trimming: 4 bases; J trimming: 8 bases; junction bases outside the gene matches: 14. This CDR3 has 16 residues. CDR1 is PRHDT, CDR2 FYEKMQ, per germline (reference sequence). The chain's CDR3 is CASSSRDREFFGGYTF. In DNA, the CDR3 is TGTGCCAGCAGCTCCCGGGACAGGGAGTTTTTCGGGGGCTACACCTTC. The whole variable domain, remainder taken from reference TRBV13 and TRBJ1-2, is AAGVIQSPRHLIKEKRETATLKCYPIPRHDTVYWYQQGPGQDPQFLISFYEKMQSDKGSIPDRFSAQQFSDYHSELNMSSLELGDSALYFCASSSRDREFFGGYTFGSGTRLTVV.

The V and J genes are TRBV19 and TRBJ2-3; D remains unclear. This CDR3 region has 13 residues. Per the germline V gene, CDR1 is LNHDA and CDR2 is SQIVND (reference sequence). V lost 10 bases and J lost 1, with 12 bases in between. In DNA form, the CDR3 reads TGTGCCACAAGGGAAAAGGGCACAGATACGCAGTATTTT. It yields the protein CATREKGTDTQYF.

Only one count was recorded for this clone. This rearrangement joins TRBV7-2 to TRBJ2-3; possibly TRBD2 for D (5 bases). Germline V gene sequence: CDR1 SGHTA, CDR2 FQGNSA. The CDR3 is made up of 15 amino acids. The CDR3 sequence: CAVSRSLATTDTQYF. DNA for the CDR3: TGTGCAGTCTCCAGGTCGCTAGCTACCACAGATACGCAGTATTTT.

This chain links TRBV5-1 with TRBJ2-6; no definite D call. The V and J ends lost 4 bases and 4 bases respectively, with 9 bases between them. Germline-derived CDR1 and CDR2 are SGHRS and YFSETQ. CDR3 size: 14 residues. The CDR3 region is CASSATSGANVLTF. The CDR3 DNA is TGCGCCAGCAGCGCGACATCCGGGGCCAACGTCCTGACTTTC. The full variable domain, with the rest looked up from reference TRBV5-1 and TRBJ2-6, is KAGVTQTPRYLIKTRGQQVTLSCSPISGHRSVSWYQQTPGQGLQFLFEYFSETQRNKGNFPGRFSGRQFSNSRSEMNVSTLELGDSALYLCASSATSGANVLTFGAGSRLTVL.

This clone has only a few counts. This chain links TRBV2 with TRBJ1-5, with 8 bases fitting TRBD1. V lost 5 bases and J lost 4; bases outside the gene matches: 4. Germline assignment: CDR1 SNHLY and CDR2 FYNNEI. The CDR3 contains 14 residues. Here the CDR3 DNA reads TGTGCCAGCAGTACCCGGGACAGGAATCAGCCCCAGCATTTT. Translation: CASSTRDRNQPQHF.

The V call is TRBV7-2, the J call TRBJ1-2; 11 positions match TRBD1. Looked up from germline, CDR1 is SGHTA and CDR2 is FQGNSA. V dropped 2 bases and J dropped 7; count of bases not matched to a gene: 12. The CDR3 is 17 amino acids. The CDR3 is CASSLRTGGVVGFGYTF. As DNA, the CDR3 is TGTGCCAGCAGCTTAAGGACAGGGGGCGTGGTGGGGTTTGGCTACACCTTC.

J is TRBJ1-2 and V is TRBV9; D is undetermined. The CDR3 covers 14 residues. CDR1 is SGDLS, CDR2 YYNGEE, per germline. The V and J ends lost 0 bases and 7 bases respectively, with 13 bases between them. For the CDR3, the DNA is TGTGCCAGCAGCGTAGCTACAAGGTCAGGTGGCTACACCTTC. Its protein is CASSVATRSGGYTF.